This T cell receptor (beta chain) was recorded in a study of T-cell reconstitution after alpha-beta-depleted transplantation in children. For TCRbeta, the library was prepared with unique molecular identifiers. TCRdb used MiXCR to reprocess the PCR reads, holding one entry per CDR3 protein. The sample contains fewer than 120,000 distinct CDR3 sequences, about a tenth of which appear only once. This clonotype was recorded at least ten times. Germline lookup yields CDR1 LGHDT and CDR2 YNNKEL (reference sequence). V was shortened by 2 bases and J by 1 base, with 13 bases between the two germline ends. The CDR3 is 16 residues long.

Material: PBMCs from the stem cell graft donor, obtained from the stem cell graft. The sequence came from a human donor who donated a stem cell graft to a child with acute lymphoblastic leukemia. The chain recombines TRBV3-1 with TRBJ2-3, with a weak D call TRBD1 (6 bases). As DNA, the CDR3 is TGTGCCAGCAGCCAATCAAGACAGGTCCGCACAGATACGCAGTATTTT. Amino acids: CASSQSRQVRTDTQYF.